This TCR beta chain was obtained from a study of beta chain features in type 1 diabetes. Study outcomes and limitations: When Type 1 diabetes patients were examined, their TCRB CDR3s proved moderately but significantly shorter in all four CD4+ subsets.

The germline V and J ends were trimmed by 3 bases and 0 bases, with 9 bases remaining between them. The CDR3 runs to 14 residues. Germline values: CDR1 GTSNPN, CDR2 SVGIG (reference sequence). Expressed TCRB transcripts were sequenced because the entire RNA isolate underwent reverse transcription. TCRdb's table, derived via immunoSEQ multiplex PCR, lists solely in-frame clones and lacks some. The sample has hundreds of thousands of clones, approximately 31% seen once. With respect to this clone: The antigen is not known.

One heparinised draw of blood, averaging around 120 mL, came from each donor. This clonotype originated in a young man in good health. Sequenced: naive CD4+ T cells from blood. V gene TRBV30 combines with J gene TRBJ1-3; no firm D call. CDR3 in DNA: TGTGCCTGGAGCGAAGGGTACTCTGGAAACACCATATATTTT. Its translation: CAWSEGYSGNTIYF.